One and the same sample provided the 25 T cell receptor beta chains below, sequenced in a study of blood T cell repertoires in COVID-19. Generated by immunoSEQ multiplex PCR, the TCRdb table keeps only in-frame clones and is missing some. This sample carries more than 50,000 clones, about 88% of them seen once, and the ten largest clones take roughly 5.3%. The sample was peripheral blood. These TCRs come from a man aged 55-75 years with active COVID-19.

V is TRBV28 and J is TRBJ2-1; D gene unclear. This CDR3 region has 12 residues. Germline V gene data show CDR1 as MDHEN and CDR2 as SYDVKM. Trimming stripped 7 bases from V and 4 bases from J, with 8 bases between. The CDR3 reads CASTDSYNEQFF. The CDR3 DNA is TGTGCCAGCACCGACTCATACAATGAGCAGTTCTTC.

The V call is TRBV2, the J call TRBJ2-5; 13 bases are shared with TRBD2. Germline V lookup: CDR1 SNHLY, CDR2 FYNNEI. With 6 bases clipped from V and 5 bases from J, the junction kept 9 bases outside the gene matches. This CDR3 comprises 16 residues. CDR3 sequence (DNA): TGTGCCAGCAGAGACGGACTAGCGGGAGCGGTGGAGACCCAGTACTTC. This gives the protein CASRDGLAGAVETQYF. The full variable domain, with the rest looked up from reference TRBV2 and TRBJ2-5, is EPEVTQTPSHQVTQMGQEVILRCVPISNHLYFYWYRQILGQKVEFLVSFYNNEISEKSEIFDDQFSVERPDGSNFTLKIRSTKLEDSAMYFCASRDGLAGAVETQYFGPGTRLLVL.

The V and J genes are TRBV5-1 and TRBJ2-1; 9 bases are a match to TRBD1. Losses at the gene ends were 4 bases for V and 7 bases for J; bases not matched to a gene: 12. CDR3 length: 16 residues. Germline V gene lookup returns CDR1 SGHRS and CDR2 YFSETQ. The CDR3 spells CASSPLSGQGFNEQFF. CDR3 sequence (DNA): TGCGCCAGCAGCCCCCTCTCTGGACAGGGGTTTAATGAGCAGTTCTTC. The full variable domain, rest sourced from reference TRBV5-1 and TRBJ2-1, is KAGVTQTPRYLIKTRGQQVTLSCSPISGHRSVSWYQQTPGQGLQFLFEYFSETQRNKGNFPGRFSGRQFSNSRSEMNVSTLELGDSALYLCASSPLSGQGFNEQFFGPGTRLTVL.

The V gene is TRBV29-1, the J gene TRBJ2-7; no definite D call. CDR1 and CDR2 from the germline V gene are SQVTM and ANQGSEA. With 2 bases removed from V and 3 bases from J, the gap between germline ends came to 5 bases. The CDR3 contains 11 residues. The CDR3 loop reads CSVENNYEQYF. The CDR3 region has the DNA TGCAGCGTTGAAAATAACTACGAGCAGTACTTC.

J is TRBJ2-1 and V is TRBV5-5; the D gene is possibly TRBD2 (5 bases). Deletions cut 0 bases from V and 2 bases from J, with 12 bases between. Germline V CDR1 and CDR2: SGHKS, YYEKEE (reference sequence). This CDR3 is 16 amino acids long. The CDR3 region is CASSLGPSQPYNEQFF. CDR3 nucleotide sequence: TGTGCCAGCAGCTTGGGGCCTAGCCAGCCCTACAATGAGCAGTTCTTC.

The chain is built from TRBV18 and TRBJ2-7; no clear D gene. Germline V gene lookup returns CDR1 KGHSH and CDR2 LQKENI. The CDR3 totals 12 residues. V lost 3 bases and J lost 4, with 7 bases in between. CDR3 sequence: CASSPKAYEQYF. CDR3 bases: TGTGCCAGCTCACCCAAAGCTTACGAGCAGTACTTC.

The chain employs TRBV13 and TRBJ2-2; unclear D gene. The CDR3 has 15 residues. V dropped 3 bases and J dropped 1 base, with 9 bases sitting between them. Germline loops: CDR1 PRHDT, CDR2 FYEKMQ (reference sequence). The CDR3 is CASSFETKNTGELFF. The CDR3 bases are TGTGCCAGCAGCTTCGAGACAAAGAACACCGGGGAGCTGTTTTTT.

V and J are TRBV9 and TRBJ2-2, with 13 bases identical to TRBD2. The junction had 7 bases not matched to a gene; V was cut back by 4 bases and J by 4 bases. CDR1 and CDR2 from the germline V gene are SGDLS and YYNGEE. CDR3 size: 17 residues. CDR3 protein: CASSPTGLAGVTGELFF. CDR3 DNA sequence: TGTGCCAGCAGCCCCACCGGACTAGCGGGAGTCACCGGGGAGCTGTTTTTT. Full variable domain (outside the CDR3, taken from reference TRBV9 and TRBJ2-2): DSGVTQTPKHLITATGQRVTLRCSPRSGDLSVYWYQQSLDQGLQFLIQYYNGEERAKGNILERFSAQQFPDLHSELNLSSLELGDSALYFCASSPTGLAGVTGELFFGEGSRLTVL.

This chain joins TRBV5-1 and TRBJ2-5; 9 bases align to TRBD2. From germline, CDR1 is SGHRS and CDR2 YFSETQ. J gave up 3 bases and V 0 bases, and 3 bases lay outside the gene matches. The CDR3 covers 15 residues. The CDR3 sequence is CASSLGASGKETQYF. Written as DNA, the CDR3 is TGCGCCAGCAGCTTGGGGGCTAGCGGGAAAGAGACCCAGTACTTC.

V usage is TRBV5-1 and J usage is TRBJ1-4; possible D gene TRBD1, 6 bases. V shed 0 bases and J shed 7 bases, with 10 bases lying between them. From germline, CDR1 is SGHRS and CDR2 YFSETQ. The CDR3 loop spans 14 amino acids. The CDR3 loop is CASSLEGTSEKLFF. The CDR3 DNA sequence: TGCGCCAGCAGCTTGGAAGGGACATCTGAAAAACTGTTTTTT.

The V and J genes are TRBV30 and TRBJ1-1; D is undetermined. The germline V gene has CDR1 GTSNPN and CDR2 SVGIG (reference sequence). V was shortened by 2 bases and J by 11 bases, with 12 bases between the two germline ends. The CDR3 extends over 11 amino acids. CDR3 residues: CAWSTIREAFF. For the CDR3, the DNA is TGTGCCTGGAGTACTATCCGCGAGGCTTTCTTT.

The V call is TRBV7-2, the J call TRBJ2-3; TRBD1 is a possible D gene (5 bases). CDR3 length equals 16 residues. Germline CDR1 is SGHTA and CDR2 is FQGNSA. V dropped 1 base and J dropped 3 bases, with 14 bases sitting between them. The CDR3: CASSLVAGLNTDTQYF. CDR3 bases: TGTGCCAGCAGCTTAGTGGCAGGGTTGAATACAGATACGCAGTATTTT.

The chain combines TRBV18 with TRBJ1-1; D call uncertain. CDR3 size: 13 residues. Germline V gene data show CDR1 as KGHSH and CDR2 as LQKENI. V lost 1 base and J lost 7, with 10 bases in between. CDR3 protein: CASSPLGEYEAFF. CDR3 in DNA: TGTGCCAGCTCACCACTCGGAGAGTATGAAGCTTTCTTT. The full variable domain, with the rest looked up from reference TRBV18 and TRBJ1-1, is NAGVMQNPRHLVRRRGQEARLRCSPMKGHSHVYWYRQLPEEGLKFMVYLQKENIIDESGMPKERFSAEFPKEGPSILRIQQVVRGDSAAYFCASSPLGEYEAFFGQGTRLTVV.

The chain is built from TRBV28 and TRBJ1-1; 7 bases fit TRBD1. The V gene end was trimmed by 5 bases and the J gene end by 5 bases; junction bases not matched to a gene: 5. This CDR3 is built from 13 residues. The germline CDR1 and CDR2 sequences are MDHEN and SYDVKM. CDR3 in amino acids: CASSLDRVTEAFF. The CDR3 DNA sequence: TGTGCCAGCAGTCTAGACAGGGTTACTGAAGCTTTCTTT.

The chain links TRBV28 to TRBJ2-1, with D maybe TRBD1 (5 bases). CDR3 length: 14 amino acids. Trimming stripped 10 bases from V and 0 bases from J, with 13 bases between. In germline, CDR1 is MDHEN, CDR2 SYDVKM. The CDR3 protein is CAISQGLSYNEQFF. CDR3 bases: TGTGCCATCTCCCAGGGCCTCTCCTACAATGAGCAGTTCTTC.

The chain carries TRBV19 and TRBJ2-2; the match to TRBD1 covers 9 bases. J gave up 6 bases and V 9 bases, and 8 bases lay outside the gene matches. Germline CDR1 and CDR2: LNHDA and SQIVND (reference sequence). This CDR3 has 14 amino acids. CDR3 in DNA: TGTGCCAGCCGGGACAGGGACTTCTCCGGGGAGCTGTTTTTT. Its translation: CASRDRDFSGELFF. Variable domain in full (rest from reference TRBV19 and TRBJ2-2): DGGITQSPKYLFRKEGQNVTLSCEQNLNHDAMYWYRQDPGQGLRLIYYSQIVNDFQKGDIAEGYSVSREKKESFPLTVTSAQKNPTAFYLCASRDRDFSGELFFGEGSRLTVL.

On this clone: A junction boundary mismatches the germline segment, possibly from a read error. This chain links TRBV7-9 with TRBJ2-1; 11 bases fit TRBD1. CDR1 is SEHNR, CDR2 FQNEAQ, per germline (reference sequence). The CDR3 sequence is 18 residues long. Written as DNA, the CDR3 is TGTGCCAGCAGTTATCGGACAGGGGGCGCTTTTAGGGACAATAAGCAGTTCTTC. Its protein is CASSYRTGGAFRDNKQFF.

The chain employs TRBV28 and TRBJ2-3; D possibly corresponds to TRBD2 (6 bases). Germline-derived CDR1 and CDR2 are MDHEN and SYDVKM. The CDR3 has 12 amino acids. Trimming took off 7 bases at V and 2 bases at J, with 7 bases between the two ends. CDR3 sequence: CASKDYTDTQYF. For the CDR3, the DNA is TGTGCCAGCAAGGACTACACAGATACGCAGTATTTT. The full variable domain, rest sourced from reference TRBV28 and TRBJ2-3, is DVKVTQSSRYLVKRTGEKVFLECVQDMDHENMFWYRQDPGLGLRLIYFSYDVKMKEKGDIPEGYSVSREKKERFSLILESASTNQTSMYLCASKDYTDTQYFGPGTRLTVL.

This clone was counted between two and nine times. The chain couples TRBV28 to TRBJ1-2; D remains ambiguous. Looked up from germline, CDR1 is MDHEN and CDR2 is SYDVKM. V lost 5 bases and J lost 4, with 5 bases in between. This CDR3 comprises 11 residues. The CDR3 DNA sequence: TGTGCCAGCAGTCACAGCTATGGCTACACCTTC. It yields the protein CASSHSYGYTF.

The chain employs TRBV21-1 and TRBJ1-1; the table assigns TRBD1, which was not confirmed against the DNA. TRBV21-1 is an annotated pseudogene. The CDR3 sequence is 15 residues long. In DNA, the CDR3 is TGTGCCAGCAGCAAATCCAGGGGGCTAAGCACTGAAGCTTTCTTT. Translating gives CASSKSRGLSTEAFF.

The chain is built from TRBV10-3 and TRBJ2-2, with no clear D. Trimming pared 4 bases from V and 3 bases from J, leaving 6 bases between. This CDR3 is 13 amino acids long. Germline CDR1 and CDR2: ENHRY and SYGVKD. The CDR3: CAISGEYTGELFF. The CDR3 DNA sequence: TGTGCCATCAGTGGAGAGTACACCGGGGAGCTGTTTTTT.

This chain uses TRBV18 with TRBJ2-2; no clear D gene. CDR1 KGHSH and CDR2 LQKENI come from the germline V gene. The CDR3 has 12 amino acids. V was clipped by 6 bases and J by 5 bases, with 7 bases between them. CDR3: CASSPPTGELFF. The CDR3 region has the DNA TGTGCCAGCTCCCCTCCGACCGGGGAGCTGTTTTTT.

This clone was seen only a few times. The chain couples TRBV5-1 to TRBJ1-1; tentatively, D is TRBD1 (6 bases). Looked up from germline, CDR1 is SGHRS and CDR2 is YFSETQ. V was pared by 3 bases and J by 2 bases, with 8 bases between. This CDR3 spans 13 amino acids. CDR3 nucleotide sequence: TGCGCCAGCAGCTGGGACACAAACACTGAAGCTTTCTTT. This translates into CASSWDTNTEAFF.

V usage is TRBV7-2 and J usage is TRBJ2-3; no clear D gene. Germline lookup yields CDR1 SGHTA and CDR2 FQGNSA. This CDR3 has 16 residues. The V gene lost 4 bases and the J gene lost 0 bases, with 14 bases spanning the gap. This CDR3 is CASSSPPTPSTDTQYF. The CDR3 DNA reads TGTGCCAGCAGCTCCCCGCCTACTCCTAGCACAGATACGCAGTATTTT.

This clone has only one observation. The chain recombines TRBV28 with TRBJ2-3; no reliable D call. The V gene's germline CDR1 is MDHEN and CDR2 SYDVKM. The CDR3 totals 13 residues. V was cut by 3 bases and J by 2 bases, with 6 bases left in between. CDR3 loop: CASSFPHTDTQYF. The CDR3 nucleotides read TGTGCCAGCAGTTTCCCCCACACAGATACGCAGTATTTT.